This T cell receptor (beta chain) was sequenced for a study of OX40 agonist ivuxolimab in advanced cancers. Some clones are missing from TCRdb's copy, which holds only in-frame ones; the method was immunoSEQ multiplex PCR. The profile covers about 59,000 clones, with nearly 85% appearing a single time and around 2.1% taken by the ten largest. This clone was recorded once. V was pared by 0 bases and J by 4 bases, with 13 bases between. CDR1 is ENHRY and CDR2 is SYGVKD in the germline V gene. The CDR3 totals 15 residues. This TCR was sampled from an adult with an advanced solid tumor such as melanoma, head and neck, liver or kidney cancer. J is TRBJ2-7 and V is TRBV10-3, with D maybe TRBD1 (6 bases). The source was CD4+ or CD8+ T cells sorted from blood, collected in a trial of the OX40 agonist ivuxolimab. The CDR3: CAISESLQGNYEQYF. The CDR3 DNA follows: TGTGCCATCAGTGAGTCTCTCCAGGGGAATTACGAGCAGTACTTC.